This TCR beta chain was identified in a study of blood T cell repertoires in COVID-19. Study context: Collection of acute and convalescent COVID-19 samples took place in the United States, Italy and Spain. PBMCs, B-cell-depleted T cells, or T cells provided the cDNA or gDNA that made up the material.

J was trimmed by 8 bases and V by 3 bases; bases with no gene match: 1. The CDR3 extends over 12 amino acids. Original methodology: Using reference gene primer amplification, nucleated cell counts were estimated. The assay was immunoSEQ multiplex PCR, and TCRdb's table has in-frame clones only and misses some. V, J and clone size are those of that table, while D and trimming were read from the DNA. The sample records about 120,000 clones, about four fifths being singletons. The source of this sequence is a man aged 55 to 70 with active or convalescent COVID-19. Sequenced sample: peripheral blood. This sequence joins TRBV12-3 or TRBV12-4 and TRBJ2-1, with 7 bases aligning to TRBD1. This CDR3 reads CASSFTGDEQFF. In DNA form, the CDR3 reads TGTGCCAGCAGTTTTACAGGGGATGAGCAGTTCTTC.